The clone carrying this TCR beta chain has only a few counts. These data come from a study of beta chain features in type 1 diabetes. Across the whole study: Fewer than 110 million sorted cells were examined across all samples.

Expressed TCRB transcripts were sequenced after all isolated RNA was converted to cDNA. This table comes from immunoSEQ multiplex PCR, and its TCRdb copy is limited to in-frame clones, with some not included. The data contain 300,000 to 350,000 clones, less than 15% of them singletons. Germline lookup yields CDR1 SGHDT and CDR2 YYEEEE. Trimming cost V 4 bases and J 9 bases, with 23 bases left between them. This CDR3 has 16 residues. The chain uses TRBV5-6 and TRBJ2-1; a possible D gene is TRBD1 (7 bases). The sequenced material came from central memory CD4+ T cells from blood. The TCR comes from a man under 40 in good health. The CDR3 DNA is TGTGCCAGCAGCCTTGCGGGACAGAGAATCCTAAGTGAGCAGTTCTTC. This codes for CASSLAGQRILSEQFF.